This TCR beta chain was sequenced in a study of blood T cells in healthy people across ages. About the study: Using template switching, researchers captured about one barcoded beta molecule for each two T cells. General study points: Age brought a roughly linear fall in TCR beta diversity measured per million T cells.

V gave up 9 bases and J gave up 0 bases, with 11 bases separating them. In germline, CDR1 is MNHEY, CDR2 SVGAGI. CDR3 length equals 14 residues. This clonotype was seen more than once but under ten times. The antigen is not known. Through a sample-barcoded 5' primer and a J-beta primer mix, a second PCR was run for 7 to 11 cycles. TCRdb passed the 5' RACE reads through MiXCR, listing each CDR3 protein once. Of 600,000 to 850,000 distinct CDR3 sequences in the sample, around a quarter are singletons; the top ten hold roughly 9%. There were at least 6 micrograms of total RNA extracted from every sample. These data also featured in a second study, about T cells of mothers and their children.

The rearrangement uses TRBV6-5 and TRBJ2-2, with unresolved D. This TCR derives from a boy aged 5-17 years in good health. Sequences were obtained from blood. This CDR3 reads CASGFIANTGELFF. The CDR3, as DNA: TGTGCCAGTGGTTTTATTGCGAACACCGGGGAGCTGTTTTTT.